This T cell receptor (beta chain) was sequenced during a study of cytomegalovirus exposure and HLA in healthy donors. Trimming took 2 bases from V and 5 from J, leaving 16 bases between them. Germline assignment: CDR1 SGHTS and CDR2 YDEGEE. The CDR3 length is 15 residues. PCR was performed using 60 Vbeta and 13 Jbeta primers. Method: immunoSEQ multiplex PCR; TCRdb's copy keeps in-frame clones and lacks some. The repertoire holds 55,000 to 80,000 clones, with roughly 80% as singletons. The sample consisted of PBMCs. The receptor was derived from a woman aged 25-40 years in good health and CMV-seronegative. The chain employs TRBV5-8 and TRBJ2-5, with D possibly TRBD2 on 6 matching bases. The CDR3 region has the DNA TGTGCCAGCAGCTTTAAACAGCTTCGGGAGGAGACCCAGTACTTC. This sequence encodes CASSFKQLREETQYF. Full variable domain (remainder filled in from reference TRBV5-8 and TRBJ2-5): EAGVTQSPTHLIKTRGQQATLRCSPISGHTSVYWYQQALGLGLQFLLWYDEGEERNRGNFPPRFSGRQFPNYSSELNVNALELEDSALYLCASSFKQLREETQYFGPGTRLLVL.